Below are 30 T cell receptor beta chains sequenced from a single sample in a study of blood T cell repertoires in COVID-19. Using immunoSEQ multiplex PCR, the repertoire was profiled, and TCRdb retains in-frame clones only, with some absent. The sample includes about 78,000 clones, 90% of them seen just once. What was sequenced was peripheral blood. The receptors shown here come from a woman aged 80 or older with acute or convalescent COVID-19.

V usage is TRBV7-2 and J usage is TRBJ2-3; D unclear. The length of the CDR3 is 11 residues. Germline CDR1 and CDR2: SGHTA and FQGNSA. V lost 7 bases to trimming and J lost 3 bases, with 5 bases between them. CDR3 sequence (DNA): TGTGCCAGCACCTCTACAGATACGCAGTATTTT. Protein sequence: CASTSTDTQYF. Full variable domain (missing parts from reference TRBV7-2 and TRBJ2-3): GAGVSQSPSNKVTEKGKDVELRCDPISGHTALYWYRQSLGQGLEFLIYFQGNSAPDKSGLPSDRFSAERTGGSVSTLTIQRTQQEDSAVYLCASTSTDTQYFGPGTRLTVL.

V and J are TRBV4-2 and TRBJ1-4; a possible D gene is TRBD1 (6 bases). V lost 0 bases and J 4 bases, leaving 12 bases between the germline ends. This CDR3 spans 16 amino acids. From germline, CDR1 is LGHNA and CDR2 YNFKEQ. The CDR3 nucleotides are TGTGCCAGCAGCCAAGATCCGACAGGACTTAATGAAAAACTGTTTTTT. Its protein product is CASSQDPTGLNEKLFF.

The chain couples TRBV6-6 to TRBJ1-2, with D tentatively TRBD1 (5 bases). Trimming cost V 5 bases and J 7 bases, with 17 bases left between them. CDR1 MNHNY and CDR2 SVGAGI come from the germline V gene (reference sequence). CDR3 length: 14 residues. The DNA for the CDR3 is TGTGCCAGCAGTAAGGGACTTGGCTTCGCTGGCTACACCTTC. It yields the protein CASSKGLGFAGYTF.

The genes are TRBV29-1 and TRBJ1-4, with TRBD1 identical over 10 bases. The length of the CDR3 is 13 residues. J gave up 5 bases and V 7 bases, and 4 bases lay outside the gene matches. Per the germline V gene, CDR1 is SQVTM and CDR2 is ANQGSEA. The CDR3 sequence is CSAGDRGNEKLFF. The CDR3 nucleotides read TGCAGCGCTGGGGACAGGGGAAATGAAAAACTGTTTTTT.

This chain connects TRBV9 to TRBJ1-3, with 7 bases identical to TRBD1. The length of the CDR3 is 14 residues. Trimming at V came to 3 bases and at J to 8 bases, leaving 8 bases not matched to a gene. CDR1 is SGDLS and CDR2 is YYNGEE in the germline V gene. The CDR3 loop reads CASSAEPQGHTIYF. CDR3 coding DNA: TGTGCCAGCAGCGCCGAGCCACAGGGGCACACCATATATTTT.

The chain employs TRBV18 and TRBJ2-7; D might be TRBD2 (6 bases). V was trimmed by 4 bases and J by 1 base, leaving 11 bases between them. CDR1 and CDR2 (germline): KGHSH, LQKENI. CDR3 length: 14 amino acids. Here the CDR3 DNA reads TGTGCCAGCTCACTGTCTAGCGAGTCCTACGAGCAGTACTTC. It is translated as CASSLSSESYEQYF.

The rearrangement links TRBV6-5 to TRBJ1-6; TRBD1 aligns across 8 bases. With 2 bases clipped from V and 7 bases from J, the junction kept 4 bases outside the gene matches. The CDR3 covers 15 residues. Germline V gene data show CDR1 as MNHEY and CDR2 as SVGAGI. CDR3 amino acids: CASSYGQGGNSPLHF. The CDR3 region has the DNA TGTGCCAGCAGTTACGGACAGGGAGGGAATTCACCCCTCCACTTT.

The rearrangement joins TRBV12-3 or TRBV12-4 to TRBJ1-2; D unresolved. The CDR3 covers 12 residues. The V end was cut by 6 bases, the J end by 8 bases, with 13 bases between. The CDR3 is CASSPSTGGYTF. CDR3 bases: TGTGCCAGCAGCCCAAGCACGGGAGGCTACACCTTC.

The chain uses TRBV28 and TRBJ1-2, with 8 bases lining up with TRBD1. CDR1 and CDR2 (germline): MDHEN, SYDVKM. With V trimmed by 2 bases and J by 1 base, 9 bases remained unmatched. CDR3 length: 17 residues. CDR3 nucleotides: TGTGCCAGCAGTTTACCTCCAAGGACAGGGCTTAACTATGGCTACACCTTC. Translation gives CASSLPPRTGLNYGYTF.

The count of this clone is one. The genes are TRBV28 and TRBJ1-5; D ambiguous. In germline, CDR1 is MDHEN, CDR2 SYDVKM. This CDR3 is built from 15 residues. Between the trimmed V and J ends, which lost 7 bases and 2 bases, there was a span of 15 bases. The CDR3, as DNA: TGTGCCAGCACTAAAATTGGACTTCGCAATCAGCCCCAGCATTTT. Protein product: CASTKIGLRNQPQHF.

V gene TRBV10-1 combines with J gene TRBJ2-7; D not resolved. Trimming shortened V by 0 bases and J by 7 bases, and 10 bases separated the two germline ends. The CDR3 spans 13 residues. Germline V CDR1 and CDR2: WNHNN, SYGVQD (reference sequence). The CDR3 region has the DNA TGCGCCAGCAGTGAGTCGCGGCTTGGGGAGCAGTACTTC. Protein sequence: CASSESRLGEQYF.

The CDR3 coding sequence is TGTGCCAGCAGCGTAGGCGGGGGGACCACAGATACGCAGTATTTT. Residues: CASSVGGGTTDTQYF. The chain employs TRBV9 and TRBJ2-3; 8 nucleotides align to TRBD2. With 0 bases clipped from V and 2 bases from J, the junction kept 2 bases outside the gene matches. Germline V gene sequence: CDR1 SGDLS, CDR2 YYNGEE. The CDR3 is 15 amino acids. Together with reference TRBV9 and TRBJ2-3, the CDR3 gives the full variable domain: DSGVTQTPKHLITATGQRVTLRCSPRSGDLSVYWYQQSLDQGLQFLIQYYNGEERAKGNILERFSAQQFPDLHSELNLSSLELGDSALYFCASSVGGGTTDTQYFGPGTRLTVL.

V and J are TRBV25-1 and TRBJ1-2, with 8 bases fitting TRBD1. V shed 6 bases, J shed 4 bases, and the junction held 7 bases outside the gene matches. Germline V lookup: CDR1 MGHDK, CDR2 SYGVNS. This CDR3 is 14 amino acids long. CDR3 DNA: TGTGCCAGCAGAAGAAGCGGACAGGGCTATGGCTACACCTTC. Translation: CASRRSGQGYGYTF.

The chain combines TRBV11-2 with TRBJ2-3, with D hard to call. The V and J ends lost 3 bases and 5 bases respectively, with 3 bases between them. CDR1 and CDR2 (germline): SGHAT, FQNNGV. This CDR3 region has 11 residues. The CDR3 spells CASSFGDTQYF. CDR3 DNA sequence: TGTGCCAGCAGCTTCGGAGATACGCAGTATTTT.

V gene TRBV9 combines with J gene TRBJ2-7; 9 bases fit TRBD1. The CDR3 covers 14 residues. CDR1 and CDR2 (germline): SGDLS, YYNGEE. Unmatched junction bases numbered 5, after V lost 3 bases and J lost 4 bases. CDR3 sequence reads: CASSGGQGFYEQYF. The CDR3 bases are TGTGCCAGCAGCGGAGGACAGGGGTTTTACGAGCAGTACTTC.

The chain employs TRBV5-6 and TRBJ1-5; D perhaps matches TRBD1 (5 bases). V lost 0 bases to trimming and J lost 1 base, with 8 bases between them. The CDR3 is made up of 15 amino acids. From germline, CDR1 is SGHDT and CDR2 YYEEEE. The CDR3 sequence: CASSLAGLSNQPQHF. CDR3 in DNA: TGTGCCAGCAGCTTGGCAGGGCTGAGCAATCAGCCCCAGCATTTT.

The chain recombines TRBV2 with TRBJ2-4; maybe TRBD2 (6 bases). This CDR3 has 13 amino acids. The germline V gene has CDR1 SNHLY and CDR2 FYNNEI. Trimming took off 7 bases at V and 1 base at J, with 8 bases between the two ends. CDR3 in amino acids: CASNGGAKNIQYF. The CDR3 DNA reads TGTGCCAGCAATGGGGGGGCCAAAAACATTCAGTACTTC. The complete variable domain, with remaining parts taken from reference TRBV2 and TRBJ2-4, reads EPEVTQTPSHQVTQMGQEVILRCVPISNHLYFYWYRQILGQKVEFLVSFYNNEISEKSEIFDDQFSVERPDGSNFTLKIRSTKLEDSAMYFCASNGGAKNIQYFGAGTRLSVL.

The chain recombines TRBV10-3 with TRBJ2-7, with a possible D match to TRBD1 (5 bases). V shed 8 bases and J shed 3 bases, with 8 bases lying between them. Germline lookup yields CDR1 ENHRY and CDR2 SYGVKD. The CDR3 runs 11 residues. This CDR3 reads CAIARDYEQYF. CDR3 nucleotides: TGTGCCATCGCCAGGGACTACGAGCAGTACTTC.

The chain couples TRBV3-1 (or the pseudogene TRBV3-2) to TRBJ1-5, with no clear D. The germline CDR1 and CDR2 sequences are LGHDT and YNNKEL (reference sequence). CDR3 length equals 16 residues. Trimming stripped 3 bases from V and 2 bases from J, with 14 bases between. CDR3 sequence reads: CASSHSKYGGNQPQHF. The CDR3 region has the DNA TGTGCCAGCAGCCATAGCAAATACGGTGGCAATCAGCCCCAGCATTTT.

Notes on this clone: At one boundary the junction diverges from the germline segment, which might be a read error. This rearrangement joins TRBV6-5 to TRBJ1-4; 7 bases line up with TRBD1. CDR1 is MNHEY and CDR2 is SVGAGI in the germline V gene. The CDR3 length is 14 residues. Here the CDR3 reads CASSRTGTTEKLFF. CDR3 in DNA: TGTGCCAGCAGTCGGACAGGTACTACTGAAAAACTGTTTTTT.

The V gene is TRBV5-1, the J gene TRBJ2-1, with 10 bases fitting TRBD2. Germline CDR1 reads SGHRS; CDR2 reads YFSETQ. With V trimmed by 4 bases and J by 4 bases, 8 bases remained unmatched. The CDR3 spans 16 residues. The CDR3 spells CASSKIAGGGYNEQFF. In DNA form, the CDR3 reads TGCGCCAGCAGCAAGATAGCGGGAGGAGGATACAATGAGCAGTTCTTC.

This rearrangement joins TRBV28 to TRBJ2-5; D uncertain. Trimming took off 5 bases at V and 7 bases at J, with 11 bases between the two ends. CDR3 length equals 12 residues. Germline V gene sequence: CDR1 MDHEN, CDR2 SYDVKM. The CDR3, as DNA: TGTGCCAGCAGTGCCTTACAACGGACCCAGTACTTC. This codes for CASSALQRTQYF.

This rearrangement joins TRBV19 to TRBJ2-1; 7 nucleotides align to TRBD2. Germline V gene data show CDR1 as LNHDA and CDR2 as SQIVND (reference sequence). CDR3 length: 14 residues. V shed 5 bases, J shed 8 bases, and the junction held 9 bases outside the gene matches. The CDR3 DNA sequence: TGTGCCAGTAGTGGGCGGGAGATTGTCCATGAGCAGTTCTTC. This sequence encodes CASSGREIVHEQFF.

The V and J genes are TRBV5-4 and TRBJ1-2; D unresolved. Germline CDR1 reads SGHNT; CDR2 reads YYREEE (reference sequence). The CDR3 runs 12 residues. Trimming left V 0 bases short and J 8 bases short, with 8 bases between. The CDR3 bases are TGTGCCAGCAGCTTGGCAGAGCGAGGCTACACCTTC. Encoded protein: CASSLAERGYTF.

The chain combines TRBV2 with TRBJ2-2, with 8 bases that match TRBD2. The CDR3 has 16 amino acids. The V segment lost 6 bases and the J segment 4 bases; nucleotides outside the gene matches: 10. Germline CDR1 reads SNHLY; CDR2 reads FYNNEI. The CDR3 here is CASSPRERGLTGELFF. The CDR3 DNA sequence: TGTGCCAGCAGCCCCAGGGAGCGGGGGCTCACCGGGGAGCTGTTTTTT.

CDR3 residues: CASSKPGQGHYGYTF. As DNA, the CDR3 is TGTGCCAGTAGTAAACCGGGACAGGGACACTATGGCTACACCTTC. The gene calls are TRBV19 and TRBJ1-2; 9 bases map to TRBD1. Unmatched junction bases numbered 6, after V lost 4 bases and J lost 3 bases. Per the germline V gene, CDR1 is LNHDA and CDR2 is SQIVND (reference sequence). The CDR3 contains 15 residues.

The chain links TRBV19 to TRBJ1-2, with 11 bases lining up with TRBD1. Germline CDR1 reads LNHDA; CDR2 reads SQIVND (reference sequence). The CDR3 loop spans 13 amino acids. V was pared by 6 bases and J by 6 bases, with 3 bases of the junction left unmatched. CDR3 loop: CASRWDRGNGYTF. The CDR3 DNA follows: TGTGCCAGTAGGTGGGACAGGGGGAATGGCTACACCTTC.

The chain has TRBV11-2 and TRBJ2-4; tentatively, D is TRBD2 (5 bases). There are 15 residues in the CDR3. The germline V gene encodes CDR1 SGHAT and CDR2 FQNNGV. V was cut by 6 bases and J by 6 bases, with 18 bases left in between. CDR3 sequence reads: CASSLGGGRVNIQYF. The CDR3 region has the DNA TGTGCCAGCAGTCTCGGCGGAGGTCGGGTAAACATTCAGTACTTC. The entire variable domain, with the rest obtained from reference TRBV11-2 and TRBJ2-4, is as follows: EAGVAQSPRYKIIEKRQSVAFWCNPISGHATLYWYQQILGQGPKLLIQFQNNGVVDDSQLPKDRFSAERLKGVDSTLKIQPAKLEDSAVYLCASSLGGGRVNIQYFGAGTRLSVL.

The chain uses TRBV13 and TRBJ1-2, with 7 bases aligning to TRBD1. V lost 0 bases, J lost 4 bases, and 2 bases stayed unmatched. Germline CDR1 and CDR2: PRHDT and FYEKMQ (reference sequence). The CDR3 runs 14 residues. The CDR3 reads CASSLGQGSYGYTF. For the CDR3, the DNA is TGTGCCAGCAGCTTAGGACAGGGGAGCTATGGCTACACCTTC.

This chain links TRBV5-1 with TRBJ1-5; TRBD1 matches at 7 bases. Germline trimming cut 2 bases from V and 6 bases from J; bases unmatched to any gene: 5. The CDR3 is made up of 14 amino acids. Germline V lookup: CDR1 SGHRS, CDR2 YFSETQ. The CDR3 region has the DNA TGCGCCAGCAGCTTCGCGCAGGGGGGTCAGCCCCAGCATTTT. Encoded protein: CASSFAQGGQPQHF.